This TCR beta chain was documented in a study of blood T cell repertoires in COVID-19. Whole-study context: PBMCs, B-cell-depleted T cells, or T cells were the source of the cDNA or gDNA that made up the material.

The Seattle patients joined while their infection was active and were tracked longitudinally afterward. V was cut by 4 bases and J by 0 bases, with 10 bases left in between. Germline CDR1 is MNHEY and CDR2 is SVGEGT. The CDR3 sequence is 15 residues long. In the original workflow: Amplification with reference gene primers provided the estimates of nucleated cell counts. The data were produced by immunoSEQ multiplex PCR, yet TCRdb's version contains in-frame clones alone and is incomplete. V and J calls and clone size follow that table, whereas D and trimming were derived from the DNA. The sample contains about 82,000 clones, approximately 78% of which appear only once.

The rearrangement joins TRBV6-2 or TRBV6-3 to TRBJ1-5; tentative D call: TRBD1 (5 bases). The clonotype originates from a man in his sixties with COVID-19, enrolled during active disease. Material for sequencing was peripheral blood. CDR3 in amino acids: CASSWGQDSNQPQHF. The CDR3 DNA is TGTGCCAGCAGTTGGGGCCAGGATAGCAATCAGCCCCAGCATTTT.